Presented here are 2 T cell receptor beta chains from one specimen sequenced in a study of blood T cell repertoires in COVID-19. TCRdb's copy holds only in-frame clones and misses some; the assay was immunoSEQ multiplex PCR. The data show tens of thousands of clones, over 75% seen once. Sequencing input: peripheral blood. The receptors were sampled from a man of 80 years or more with acute or convalescent COVID-19.

J is TRBJ1-1 and V is TRBV6-5; TRBD1 matches at 8 bases. The CDR3 contains 12 residues. With 2 bases clipped from V and 8 bases from J, the junction kept 1 base outside the gene matches. The germline CDR1 and CDR2 sequences are MNHEY and SVGAGI. CDR3 in DNA: TGTGCCAGCAGTTACGGGGACAGGGAAGCTTTCTTT. Translating gives CASSYGDREAFF.

The chain joins TRBV2 to TRBJ1-1; D perhaps matches TRBD1 (5 bases). CDR1 is SNHLY and CDR2 is FYNNEI in the germline V gene. The length of the CDR3 is 19 residues. V was pared by 7 bases and J by 0 bases, with 27 bases between. Here the CDR3 reads CASNERGGGGVGVNTEAFF. In DNA form, the CDR3 reads TGTGCCAGCAACGAACGCGGGGGAGGAGGAGTCGGGGTGAACACTGAAGCTTTCTTT.